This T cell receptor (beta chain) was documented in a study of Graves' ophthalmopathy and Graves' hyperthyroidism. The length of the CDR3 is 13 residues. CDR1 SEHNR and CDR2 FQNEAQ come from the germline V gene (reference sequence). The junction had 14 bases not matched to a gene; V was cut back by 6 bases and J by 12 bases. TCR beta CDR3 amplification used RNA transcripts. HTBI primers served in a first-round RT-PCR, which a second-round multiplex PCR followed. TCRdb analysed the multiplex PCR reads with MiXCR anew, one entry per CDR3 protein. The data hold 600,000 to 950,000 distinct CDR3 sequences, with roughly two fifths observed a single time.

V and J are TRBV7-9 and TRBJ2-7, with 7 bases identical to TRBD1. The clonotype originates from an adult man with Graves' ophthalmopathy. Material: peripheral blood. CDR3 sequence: CASSDPRDRELYF. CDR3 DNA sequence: TGTGCCAGCAGTGACCCTCGAGACAGGGAGTTGTACTTC.